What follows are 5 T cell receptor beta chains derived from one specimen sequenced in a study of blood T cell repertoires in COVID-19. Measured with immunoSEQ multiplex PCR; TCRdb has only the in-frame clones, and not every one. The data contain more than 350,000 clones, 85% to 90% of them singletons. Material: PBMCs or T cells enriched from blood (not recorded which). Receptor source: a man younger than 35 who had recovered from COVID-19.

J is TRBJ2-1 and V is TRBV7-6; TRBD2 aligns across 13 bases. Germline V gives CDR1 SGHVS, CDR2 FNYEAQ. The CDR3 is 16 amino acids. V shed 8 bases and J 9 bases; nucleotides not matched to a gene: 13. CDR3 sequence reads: CASCLAPTSGGGEQFF. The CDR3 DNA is TGTGCCAGCTGCCTAGCCCCAACTAGCGGGGGGGGTGAGCAGTTCTTC. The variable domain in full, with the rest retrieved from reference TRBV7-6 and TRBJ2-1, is GAGVSQSPRYKVTKRGQDVALRCDPISGHVSLYWYRQALGQGPEFLTYFNYEAQQDKSGLPNDRFSAERPEGSISTLTIQRTEQRDSAMYRCASCLAPTSGGGEQFFGPGTRLTVL.

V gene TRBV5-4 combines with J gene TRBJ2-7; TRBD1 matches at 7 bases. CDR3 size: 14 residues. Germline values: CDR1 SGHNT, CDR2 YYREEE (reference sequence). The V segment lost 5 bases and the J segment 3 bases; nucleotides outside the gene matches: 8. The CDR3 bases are TGTGCCAGCAGTTGGGACCGGGACAGCTACGAGCAGTACTTC. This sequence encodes CASSWDRDSYEQYF.

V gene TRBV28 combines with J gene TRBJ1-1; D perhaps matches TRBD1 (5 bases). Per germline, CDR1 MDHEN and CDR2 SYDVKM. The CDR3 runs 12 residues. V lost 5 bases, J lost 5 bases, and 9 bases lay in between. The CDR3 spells CASSGQGTEAFF. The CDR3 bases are TGTGCCAGCAGTGGCCAGGGAACTGAAGCTTTCTTT.

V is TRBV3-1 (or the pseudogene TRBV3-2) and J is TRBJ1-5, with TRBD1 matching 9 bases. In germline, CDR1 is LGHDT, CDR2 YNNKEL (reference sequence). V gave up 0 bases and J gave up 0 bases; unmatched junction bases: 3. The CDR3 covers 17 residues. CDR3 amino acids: CASSQEGDRDSNQPQHF. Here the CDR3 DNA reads TGTGCCAGCAGCCAAGAAGGGGACAGGGATAGCAATCAGCCCCAGCATTTT.

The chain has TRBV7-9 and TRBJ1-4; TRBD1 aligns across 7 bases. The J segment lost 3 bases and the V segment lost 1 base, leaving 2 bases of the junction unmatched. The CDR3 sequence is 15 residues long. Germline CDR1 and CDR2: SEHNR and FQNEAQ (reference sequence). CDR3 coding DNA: TGTGCCAGCAGCTTAGAAGGGGGCTCTAATGAAAAACTGTTTTTT. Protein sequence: CASSLEGGSNEKLFF.